The T cell receptor (beta chain) described here comes from a study of T-cell reconstitution after alpha-beta-depleted transplantation in children. This clonotype came up a few times. Unique molecular identifiers were incorporated into the prepared TCRbeta library. One entry per CDR3 protein results from TCRdb running MiXCR on the PCR reads. Seen here are about 400,000 distinct CDR3 sequences, about an eighth observed once, and the top ten hold approximately 4.3%. The specimen comprised PBMCs, sampled from the stem cell graft. The clonotype comes from a human donor who donated a stem cell graft to a child with Fanconi anemia.

CDR3 sequence: CASSLARLGTGNTEAFF. The CDR3 DNA sequence: TGCGCCAGCAGCTTGGCCAGGCTCGGGACGGGGAACACTGAAGCTTTCTTT. The rearrangement uses TRBV5-1 and TRBJ1-1; maybe TRBD1 (5 bases). This CDR3 region has 17 residues. CDR1 is SGHRS and CDR2 is YFSETQ in the germline V gene. Between the trimmed V and J ends, which lost 0 bases and 1 base, there was a span of 16 bases.